A selection of T cell receptor beta chains follows, all from one sample in a study of CD8 T cells in Susac syndrome. TCRdb recomputed calls from the immunoSEQ multiplex PCR reads with MiXCR, one row per CDR3 protein. The sample records about 210,000 distinct CDR3 sequences, 95% being singletons. Sequencing was done on a sample of CD4+ T cells from PBMCs. The receptors come from a human donor with multiple sclerosis. Both conserved end residues are trimmed from each CDR3.

TRBV14	15	TRBJ2-5	ASSQGSVAVYQETQY
TRBV12-5	10	TRBJ1-6	ASGLQNSPLH
TRBV5-1	12	TRBJ2-5	ASSYSGREETQY
TRBV28	14	TRBJ2-7	ASSPGGSAGTYEQY
TRBV5-1	11	TRBJ1-2	ASSWDANYGYT
TRBV24-1	14	TRBJ2-3	ATSDAAGGATDTQY
TRBV20-1	10	TRBJ2-3	SGGPSGDTQY
TRBV11-1	13	TRBJ2-3	ATRTGISSTDTQY
TRBV5-4	12	TRBJ2-7	AGSAQRGTYEQY
TRBV20-1	11	TRBJ2-5	SANLAGIETQY
TRBV4-1	13	TRBJ2-3	ASSQVSGTADTQY
TRBV20-1	12	TRBJ2-5	GSAGQGRKETQY
TRBV6-5	16	TRBJ1-2	ASSYVRVEAGWGYGYT
TRBV29-1	12	TRBJ2-2	SVKRGFNTGELF
TRBV20-1	13	TRBJ2-1	SARDLGTGLNEQF
TRBV20-1	10	TRBJ2-1	SAGGPYNEQF
TRBV7-9	13	TRBJ2-4	ASSLTRDRVTIQY
TRBV29-1	12	TRBJ2-7	SAIAGTGGDEQY
TRBV25-1	12	TRBJ2-3	ASSELRPTDTQY
TRBV27	13	TRBJ2-7	ASSPLGQGAYEQY